This T cell receptor beta chain appears in the sequencing data of a study of shared clonotypes between healthy human individuals. Broader study findings: Shared clonotypes: about 5% naive CD4, 3.5% to 4% naive CD8, 2% to 2.5% memory CD4, approximately 0.41% memory CD8. Relative to memory subsets, naive subsets generally showed larger estimated richness.

Between the trimmed V and J ends, which lost 8 bases and 4 bases, there was a span of 5 bases. Germline loops: CDR1 MDHEN, CDR2 SYDVKM. The CDR3 is 10 residues long. Running of the assay took place at deep level. Profiling relied on immunoSEQ multiplex PCR, and the TCRdb table lists in-frame clones only, not all of them. This repertoire shows roughly 1.5 million clones, around 98% found once; its top ten account for roughly 0.45%. Points on this clone: No antigen is known for it.

This TCR was recovered from a man aged 30 to 45 in good health. The rearrangement uses TRBV28 and TRBJ2-5, with TRBD1 as a possible D gene (5 bases). Sequencing input: naive CD4+ T cells sorted from blood. The subset: CD45RA+ positively selected. CDR3 amino acids: CASGAETQYF. The CDR3 DNA sequence: TGTGCCAGCGGGGCAGAGACCCAGTACTTC.